This passage covers 19 T cell receptor beta chains from one sample sequenced in a study of blood T cell repertoires in COVID-19. TCRdb's copy holds only in-frame clones and misses some; the assay was immunoSEQ multiplex PCR. The sample has about 200,000 clones, about 87% seen once. Sequencing used PBMCs or T cells enriched from blood (not recorded which). These receptors all stem from a man younger than 45 who had recovered from COVID-19.

The J gene is TRBJ2-2, the V gene TRBV24-1; 11 bases line up with TRBD2. This CDR3 comprises 17 residues. The germline V gene has CDR1 KGHDR and CDR2 SFDVKD. The V segment lost 7 bases and the J segment 5 bases; nucleotides outside the gene matches: 11. Here the CDR3 reads CATSSSGGASGTGELFF. DNA for the CDR3: TGTGCCACCAGCAGTAGCGGGGGGGCCAGCGGGACCGGGGAGCTGTTTTTT.

By share, this clone counts as medium-sized. The chain combines TRBV18 with TRBJ1-1; tentatively, D is TRBD1 (5 bases). The CDR3 extends over 15 amino acids. CDR1 KGHSH and CDR2 LQKENI come from the germline V gene. The ends were cut back, 2 bases at V and 1 base at J, with 11 bases in the middle. For the CDR3, the DNA is TGTGCCAGCTCACCATCGAACGGGGGGAACACTGAAGCTTTCTTT. Its translation: CASSPSNGGNTEAFF. The full variable domain, completed using reference TRBV18 and TRBJ1-1, is NAGVMQNPRHLVRRRGQEARLRCSPMKGHSHVYWYRQLPEEGLKFMVYLQKENIIDESGMPKERFSAEFPKEGPSILRIQQVVRGDSAAYFCASSPSNGGNTEAFFGQGTRLTVV.

CDR3: CAARDQGFPQETQYF. The CDR3 nucleotides read TGTGCGGCAAGGGACCAGGGGTTCCCCCAAGAGACCCAGTACTTC. The chain recombines TRBV28 with TRBJ2-5; TRBD1 is a possible D gene (6 bases). CDR3 length: 15 residues. Germline CDR1 and CDR2: MDHEN and SYDVKM.

The chain uses TRBV30 and TRBJ2-7; TRBD2 agrees at 7 bases. V lost 0 bases to trimming and J lost 7 bases; unmatched junction nucleotides: 9. Germline assignment: CDR1 GTSNPN and CDR2 SVGIG (reference sequence). The CDR3 is 14 residues long. Written as DNA, the CDR3 is TGTGCCTGGAGTGTCGCTCTAGCGGTTGGTGAGCAGTACTTC. Translating it yields CAWSVALAVGEQYF.

The chain links TRBV2 to TRBJ1-5; D is perhaps TRBD1 (5 bases). The V end lost 3 bases, the J end lost 5 bases, and 11 bases lay between the germline ends. This CDR3 spans 14 amino acids. CDR1 SNHLY and CDR2 FYNNEI come from the germline V gene. CDR3 coding DNA: TGTGCCAGCAGTGAGGGACTAAGGCATCAGCCCCAGCATTTT. Amino acid sequence: CASSEGLRHQPQHF.

This chain joins TRBV19 and TRBJ2-3; 9 nucleotides agree with TRBD2. This CDR3 comprises 15 residues. V lost 5 bases and J lost 3; bases outside the gene matches: 6. CDR1 is LNHDA, CDR2 SQIVND, per germline (reference sequence). This chain's CDR3 is CASSLPGLATDTQYF. The CDR3 DNA sequence: TGTGCCAGTAGTCTCCCCGGACTAGCGACAGATACGCAGTATTTT.

The chain joins TRBV19 to TRBJ2-1; 7 positions match TRBD2. CDR1 is LNHDA and CDR2 is SQIVND in the germline V gene (reference sequence). Trimming cost V 5 bases and J 0 bases; bases outside gene matches: 10. This CDR3 has 17 residues. CDR3 protein: CASSRITSASSYNEQFF. In nucleotides, the CDR3 is TGTGCCAGTAGTCGGATTACTAGCGCCAGCTCCTACAATGAGCAGTTCTTC.

This chain joins TRBV5-1 and TRBJ2-7; TRBD2 matches at 14 bases. From germline, CDR1 is SGHRS and CDR2 YFSETQ. The CDR3 has 16 residues. V lost 0 bases to trimming and J lost 4 bases; unmatched junction nucleotides: 3. The CDR3 reads CASSLGGTSGSYEQYF. CDR3 DNA: TGCGCCAGCAGCTTGGGGGGGACTAGCGGGAGTTACGAGCAGTACTTC.

The chain carries TRBV7-9 and TRBJ1-3, with D unclear. Germline CDR1 and CDR2: SEHNR and FQNEAQ (reference sequence). The V and J ends lost 11 bases and 4 bases respectively, with 15 bases between them. The CDR3 length is 13 residues. This CDR3 is CALAIGFGNTIYF. The CDR3 DNA reads TGTGCCCTAGCGATAGGATTCGGAAACACCATATATTTT. The whole variable domain, remainder taken from reference TRBV7-9 and TRBJ1-3, is DTGVSQNPRHKITKRGQNVTFRCDPISEHNRLYWYRQTLGQGPEFLTYFQNEAQLEKSRLLSDRFSAERPKGSFSTLEIQRTEQGDSAMYLCALAIGFGNTIYFGEGSWLTVV.

The chain couples TRBV12-3 or TRBV12-4 to TRBJ1-1, with 7 bases that match TRBD1. Trimming took 7 bases from V and 6 from J; bases not matched to a gene: 5. The CDR3 consists of 12 residues. CDR3 bases: TGTGCCAGCACATTTCAGGGGGCTGAAGCTTTCTTT. Its translation: CASTFQGAEAFF.

The chain joins TRBV10-1 to TRBJ2-7; 9 bases are a match to TRBD1. The trim removed 6 bases at V and 0 bases at J, leaving 3 bases unmatched. The length of the CDR3 is 14 residues. CDR1 and CDR2 from the germline V gene are WNHNN and SYGVQD (reference sequence). This CDR3 is CASSGTGSSYEQYF. CDR3 nucleotide sequence: TGCGCCAGCAGCGGGACAGGGAGCTCCTACGAGCAGTACTTC.

This clone was counted once. The CDR3 protein is CASSMYRASGNTIYF. CDR3 nucleotides: TGTGCCAGCAGTATGTACAGAGCCTCTGGAAACACCATATATTTT. The chain carries TRBV27 and TRBJ1-3; D is ambiguous. The CDR3 spans 15 residues. CDR1 is MNHEY, CDR2 SMNVEV, per germline (reference sequence). Trimming stripped 5 bases from V and 0 bases from J, with 11 bases between.

The V call is TRBV3-1 (or the pseudogene TRBV3-2), the J call TRBJ1-4, with D perhaps TRBD1 (6 bases). The germline V gene has CDR1 LGHDT and CDR2 YNNKEL (reference sequence). CDR3 length: 13 residues. V gave up 10 bases and J gave up 4 bases, with 13 bases separating them. CDR3 sequence (DNA): TGTGCCACCCGGGACAAGTTTAATGAAAAACTGTTTTTT. Translated: CATRDKFNEKLFF.

This chain links TRBV5-4 with TRBJ1-1; 7 bases are shared with TRBD1. Germline V CDR1 and CDR2: SGHNT, YYREEE (reference sequence). The V segment lost 1 base and the J segment 6 bases; nucleotides outside the gene matches: 6. The CDR3 has 14 amino acids. The CDR3 DNA reads as TGTGCCAGCAGCTTGACAGGGGAGAAGCCTGAAGCTTTCTTT. Amino acids: CASSLTGEKPEAFF.

This clone was seen only once. The V and J genes are TRBV27 and TRBJ2-7; 7 nucleotides match TRBD1. This CDR3 is built from 15 residues. Germline V CDR1 and CDR2: MNHEY, SMNVEV (reference sequence). V lost 5 bases to trimming and J lost 1 base; unmatched junction nucleotides: 8. The CDR3 DNA sequence: TGTGCCAGCAGTACGGACAGGTTTCCTTCCTACGAGCAGTACTTC. This gives the protein CASSTDRFPSYEQYF.

The chain has TRBV30 and TRBJ1-6, with D perhaps TRBD1 (5 bases). The CDR3 length is 14 residues. Germline V gives CDR1 GTSNPN, CDR2 SVGIG (reference sequence). Trimming removed 1 base at V and 6 bases at J, with 10 bases between. CDR3 residues: CAWSDAGLNSPLHF. The CDR3 bases are TGTGCCTGGAGTGATGCAGGGCTTAATTCACCCCTCCACTTT.

V gene TRBV19 combines with J gene TRBJ1-1, with 7 bases that match TRBD1. CDR1 is LNHDA and CDR2 is SQIVND in the germline V gene (reference sequence). This CDR3 is built from 16 residues. J gave up 6 bases and V 6 bases, and 16 bases lay outside the gene matches. The CDR3 sequence: CASSLNPPTGVPEAFF. The CDR3, as DNA: TGTGCCAGTAGCCTTAACCCGCCCACAGGGGTCCCTGAAGCTTTCTTT.

The V gene is TRBV6-5, the J gene TRBJ2-1; D possibly corresponds to TRBD1 (5 bases). The V end was cut by 6 bases, the J end by 7 bases, with 10 bases between. In germline, CDR1 is MNHEY, CDR2 SVGAGI. The CDR3 runs 12 residues. CDR3 nucleotides: TGTGCCAGCAGCCACAGGTGGAATGAGCAGTTCTTC. Translation: CASSHRWNEQFF.

This clone was detected only once. CDR3 region: CASSQLATNEKLFF. DNA of the CDR3: TGTGCCAGCAGCCAATTAGCAACTAATGAAAAACTGTTTTTT. This sequence joins TRBV5-6 and TRBJ1-4, with D unresolved. V was clipped by 4 bases and J by 0 bases, with 7 bases between them. CDR3 length: 14 residues. Germline values: CDR1 SGHDT, CDR2 YYEEEE.